This T cell receptor beta chain was documented in a study of cytomegalovirus exposure and HLA in healthy donors. PCR primers comprised 60 Vbeta and 13 Jbeta primers. Sequenced by immunoSEQ multiplex PCR; TCRdb stores in-frame clones only, minus some. Here the sample table reports 100,000 to 150,000 clones. This CDR3 region has 15 residues. Germline V CDR1 and CDR2: SEHNR, FQNEAQ (reference sequence). Trimming took 5 bases from V and 7 from J, leaving 20 bases between them. Sequenced: PBMCs. The J gene is TRBJ1-2, the V gene TRBV7-9; weak D call: TRBD1 (6 bases). The sequence came from a woman aged 40 to 50 in good health and CMV-seropositive. Here the CDR3 reads CASSDRQEEFFGYTF. The CDR3 DNA is TGTGCCAGCAGCGACCGACAGGAGGAATTTTTTGGCTACACCTTC.